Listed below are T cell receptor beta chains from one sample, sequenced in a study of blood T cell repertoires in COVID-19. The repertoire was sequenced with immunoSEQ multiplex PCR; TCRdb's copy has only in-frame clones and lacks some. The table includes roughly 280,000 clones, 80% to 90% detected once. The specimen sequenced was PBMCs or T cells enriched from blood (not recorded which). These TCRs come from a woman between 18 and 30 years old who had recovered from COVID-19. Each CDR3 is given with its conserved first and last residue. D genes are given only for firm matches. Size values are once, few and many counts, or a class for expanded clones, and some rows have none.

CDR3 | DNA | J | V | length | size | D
CASSPGQGTVGYGYTF | TGTGCCAGCAGTCCGGGACAGGGGACCGTAGGCTATGGCTACACCTTC | TRBJ1-2 | TRBV28 | 16 | NA | TRBD1
CASSGQVFYEQYF | TGTGCCAGCAGCGGACAGGTTTTCTACGAGCAGTACTTC | TRBJ2-7 | TRBV28 | 13 | once | TRBD1
CASSPEQGRGGRGYTF | TGTGCCAGCAGTCCAGAACAGGGTCGGGGGGGTAGAGGCTACACCTTC | TRBJ1-2 | TRBV28 | 16 | NA | NA
CASSPLMTDRTSGANVLTF | TGTGCCAGCAGCCCGTTAATGACGGACAGGACTTCTGGGGCCAACGTCCTGACTTTC | TRBJ2-6 | TRBV7-9 | 19 | NA | TRBD1
CASSTGNTEAFF | TGTGCCAGTTCGACAGGTAACACTGAAGCTTTCTTT | TRBJ1-1 | TRBV5-4 | 12 | NA | NA
CASSDSHDRFETQYF | TGTGCCAGCAGTGATTCCCACGACAGGTTCGAGACCCAGTACTTC | TRBJ2-5 | TRBV2 | 15 | NA | NA
CASNSPTAGVDTEAFF | TGTGCCAGCAACTCCCCCACGGCGGGGGTCGACACTGAAGCTTTCTTT | TRBJ1-1 | TRBV9 | 16 | NA | NA
CSASNPGHLTSTDTQYF | TGCAGTGCTAGTAATCCAGGACATCTAACTAGCACAGATACGCAGTATTTT | TRBJ2-3 | TRBV20-1 | 17 | NA | NA
CASSFLSGGNTIYF | TGTGCCAGCAGCTTTCTCTCGGGAGGAAACACCATATATTTT | TRBJ1-3 | TRBV11-1 | 14 | NA | NA
CASSPGGSYSPLHF | TGTGCCAGCAGCCCAGGGGGCTCCTATTCACCCCTCCACTTT | TRBJ1-6 | TRBV11-2 | 14 | NA | TRBD1
CASSYSRGLGGYTF | TGTGCCAGCAGTTACTCGAGGGGGCTCGGTGGCTACACCTTC | TRBJ1-2 | TRBV6-5 | 14 | NA | TRBD1
CASSLELSTQETQYF | TGCGCCAGCAGCTTGGAGCTGTCAACCCAAGAGACCCAGTACTTC | TRBJ2-5 | TRBV5-1 | 15 | NA | NA
CASSRRSSYNEQFF | TGTGCCAGCAGCCGAAGGAGCTCCTACAATGAGCAGTTCTTC | TRBJ2-1 | TRBV11-2 | 14 | NA | NA
CASSTRSGGGTDTQYF | TGTGCCAGCAGCACCCGTAGCGGGGGGGGGACAGATACGCAGTATTTT | TRBJ2-3 | TRBV9 | 16 | NA | TRBD2
CASSHNRGEGYTF | TGTGCCAGCAGTCATAACAGGGGGGAGGGCTACACCTTC | TRBJ1-2 | TRBV6-5 | 13 | NA | TRBD1
CASHPLGGNNEQFF | TGTGCCAGTCATCCCCTGGGGGGAAACAATGAGCAGTTCTTC | TRBJ2-1 | TRBV19 | 14 | NA | NA
CASSEQGGYGYTF | TGTGCCAGCAGTGAACAGGGAGGCTATGGCTACACCTTC | TRBJ1-2 | TRBV2 | 13 | few | NA
CASSLLFLGQITAEQYF | TGTGCCAGCAGTTTACTCTTTCTCGGACAAATTACGGCCGAGCAGTACTTC | TRBJ2-7 | TRBV28 | 17 | NA | NA
CASSVQGGVVQPQHF | TGTGCCAGCAGTGTACAGGGGGGGGTGGTTCAGCCCCAGCATTTT | TRBJ1-5 | TRBV2 | 15 | NA | TRBD1
CAWSQGSWGNQPQHF | TGTGCCTGGAGCCAAGGGAGCTGGGGCAATCAGCCCCAGCATTTT | TRBJ1-5 | TRBV30 | 15 | once | NA
CASSVTLSGTNYGYTF | TGTGCCAGCAGCGTAACTCTCTCAGGGACTAACTATGGCTACACCTTC | TRBJ1-2 | TRBV9 | 16 | once | NA
CASSPVSNTGELFF | TGTGCCAGCTCACCCGTCAGTAACACCGGGGAGCTGTTTTTT | TRBJ2-2 | TRBV18 | 14 | NA | NA
CASSFTGGSDNSPLHF | TGCGCCAGCAGCTTCACAGGGGGCTCGGATAATTCACCCCTCCACTTT | TRBJ1-6 | TRBV5-1 | 16 | NA | TRBD1
CASTQVGNYGYTF | TGTGCCTCTACACAGGTCGGGAACTATGGCTACACCTTC | TRBJ1-2 | TRBV6-5 | 13 | NA | NA
CATGQRTNSPLHF | TGTGCCACAGGTCAACGCACGAATTCACCCCTCCACTTT | TRBJ1-6 | TRBV28 | 13 | NA | NA
CASSQTRQGTDEQFF | TGTGCCAGCAGCCAAACCCGACAGGGAACAGATGAGCAGTTCTTC | TRBJ2-1 | TRBV3-1/TRBV3-2 | 15 | NA | TRBD1
CASSLVGQGEDQPQHF | TGTGCCAGCAGCTTAGTAGGACAGGGTGAGGATCAGCCCCAGCATTTT | TRBJ1-5 | TRBV7-8 | 16 | NA | TRBD1
CASSPQRQGSYGYTF | TGTGCCAGCAGCCCTCAACGACAGGGCAGCTATGGCTACACCTTC | TRBJ1-2 | TRBV13 | 15 | once | TRBD1
CASSVGTGRNTIYF | TGTGCCAGCAGCGTAGGGACAGGCCGAAACACCATATATTTT | TRBJ1-3 | TRBV9 | 14 | NA | TRBD1